The subject of this entry is one T cell receptor (beta chain). The CDR3 spans 15 residues. CDR1 and CDR2 (germline): SGDLS, YYNGEE. Trimming removed 3 bases from V and 2 bases from J, with 12 bases in between. This entry is derived from a study of blood T cell repertoires in COVID-19. Study at large: The origin of the acute and convalescent COVID-19 samples was the United States, Italy and Spain. T cells, B-cell-depleted T cells, or PBMCs supplied cDNA or gDNA.

The method was immunoSEQ multiplex PCR; TCRdb's version includes in-frame clones alone and lacks a portion of them. Of under 150,000 clones listed, about 84% are singletons. The receptor comes from a man between 45 and 60 years old with acute or convalescent COVID-19. Sequencing input: peripheral blood. V is TRBV9 and J is TRBJ2-1; D gene ambiguous. The CDR3 loop is CASSADWKAYNEQFF. CDR3 bases: TGTGCCAGCAGCGCCGACTGGAAGGCCTACAATGAGCAGTTCTTC.